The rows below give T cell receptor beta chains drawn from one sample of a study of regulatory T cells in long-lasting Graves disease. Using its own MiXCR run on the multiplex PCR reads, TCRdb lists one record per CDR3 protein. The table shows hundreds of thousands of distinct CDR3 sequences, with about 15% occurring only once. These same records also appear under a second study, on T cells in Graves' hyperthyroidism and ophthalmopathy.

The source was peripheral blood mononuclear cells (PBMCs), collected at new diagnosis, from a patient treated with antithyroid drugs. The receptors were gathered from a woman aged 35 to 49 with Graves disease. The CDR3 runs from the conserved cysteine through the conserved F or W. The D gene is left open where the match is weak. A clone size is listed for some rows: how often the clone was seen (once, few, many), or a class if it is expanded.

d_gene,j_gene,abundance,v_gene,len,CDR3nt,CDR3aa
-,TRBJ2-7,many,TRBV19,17,TGTGCCAGTAGTATCCACCTTTCGGGGCTAAGCTCCTACGAGCAGTACTTC,CASSIHLSGLSSYEQYF
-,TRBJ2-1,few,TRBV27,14,TGTGCCAGCAGTTTATCCCCCGGTTCCTATGAGCAGTTCTTC,CASSLSPGSYEQFF
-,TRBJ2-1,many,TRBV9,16,TGTGCCAGCAGCGTAGTGGCAGGTCAGGGCCACAATGAGCAGTTCTTC,CASSVVAGQGHNEQFF
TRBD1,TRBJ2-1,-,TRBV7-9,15,TGTGCCAGCAGCTTAGCCGGGACAGGGGACGGTGAGCAGTTCTTC,CASSLAGTGDGEQFF
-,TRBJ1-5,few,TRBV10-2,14,TGCGCCAGCAGTCTGGACGGCTTGAATCAGCCCCAGCATTTT,CASSLDGLNQPQHF
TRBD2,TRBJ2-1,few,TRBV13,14,TGTGCCAGCAGCCGTTGGCTAGCGGACAATGAGCAGTTCTTC,CASSRWLADNEQFF
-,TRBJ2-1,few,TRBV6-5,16,TGTGCCAGCAGTTACTCGGCAGGGGAAGCCTACAATGAGCAGTTCTTC,CASSYSAGEAYNEQFF
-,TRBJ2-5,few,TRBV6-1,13,TGTGCCAGCAGTAGGCAGGTTGGGGAGACCCAGTACTTC,CASSRQVGETQYF
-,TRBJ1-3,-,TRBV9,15,TGTGCCAGCAGCCCCCAACAGGGAACGGGAAACACCATATATTTT,CASSPQQGTGNTIYF
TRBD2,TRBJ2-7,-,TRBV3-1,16,TGTGCCAGCAGCCAACTTACTAGCGATTACGCGGTCGAGCAGTACTTC,CASSQLTSDYAVEQYF
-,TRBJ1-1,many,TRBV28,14,TGTGCCAGCAGCCAAGACGGCATGAACACTGAAGCTTTCTTT,CASSQDGMNTEAFF
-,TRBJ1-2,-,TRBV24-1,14,TGTGCCACCAGTTTCAGTGGCGCTAACTATGGCTACACCTTC,CATSFSGANYGYTF
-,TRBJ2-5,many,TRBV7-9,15,TGTGCCAGCAGCTTAGTTCCAGGGGCGCAAGAGACCCAGTACTTC,CASSLVPGAQETQYF
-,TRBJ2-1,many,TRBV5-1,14,TGCGCCAGCAGCTTAGGGGATCTCTACAATGAGCAGTTCTTC,CASSLGDLYNEQFF
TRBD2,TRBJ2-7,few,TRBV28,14,TGTGCCAGCACCTTCACGGGCGGGCGGGGGGAGCAGTACTTC,CASTFTGGRGEQYF
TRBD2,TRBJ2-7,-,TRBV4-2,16,TGTGCCAGCAGCCAAGCTTTGACTAGCGGGATAAACGAGCAGTACTTC,CASSQALTSGINEQYF
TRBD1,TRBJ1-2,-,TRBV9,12,TGTGCCAGCAGCGACAGGGGAGCGGGCTACACCTTC,CASSDRGAGYTF
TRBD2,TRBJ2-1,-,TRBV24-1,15,TGTGCCACCAGTGACCCATTCGGGGGGAACAATGAGCAGTTCTTC,CATSDPFGGNNEQFF
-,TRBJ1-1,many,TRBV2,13,TGTGCCAGCAGTCAGGATGTGAACACTGAAGCTTTCTTT,CASSQDVNTEAFF
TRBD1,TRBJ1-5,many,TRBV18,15,TGTGCCAGCTCACCACCCCAGGGGGGGGATCAGCCCCAGCATTTT,CASSPPQGGDQPQHF
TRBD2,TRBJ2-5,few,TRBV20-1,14,TGCAGTGCTAGAAAGTGGGCGGGAGGTGAGACCCAGTACTTC,CSARKWAGGETQYF
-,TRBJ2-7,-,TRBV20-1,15,TGCAGTGCTAGAGGAGGACAGCTACTTCCATACGAGCAGTACTTC,CSARGGQLLPYEQYF
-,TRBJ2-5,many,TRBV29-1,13,TGCGGCGTTAGGCGGGATCTCCAAGAGACCCAGTACTTC,CGVRRDLQETQYF
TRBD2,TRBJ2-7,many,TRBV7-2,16,TGTGCCAGCAGCTTAGAGATTGCGGGAGGGAGGGGGGAGCAGTACTTC,CASSLEIAGGRGEQYF
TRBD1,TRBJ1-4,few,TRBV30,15,TGTGCCTGGAGTCTTACAGGGGCGACTAATGAAAAACTGTTTTTT,CAWSLTGATNEKLFF
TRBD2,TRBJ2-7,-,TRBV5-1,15,TGCGCCAGCAGCTACCAGACTAGCGGCTCCTACGAGCAGTACTTC,CASSYQTSGSYEQYF
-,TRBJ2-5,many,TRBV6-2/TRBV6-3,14,TGTGCCAGCAGTTACAAAGCTAGTCCGGAGACCCAGTACTTC,CASSYKASPETQYF
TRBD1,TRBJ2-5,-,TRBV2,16,TGTGCCAGCATGGGGGACAGGGGATCGGGGTCGGAGACCCAGTACTTC,CASMGDRGSGSETQYF
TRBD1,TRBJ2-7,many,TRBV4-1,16,TGTGCCAGCAGCCAAGAGTGGACAGGGTTTTCCTACGAGCAGTACTTC,CASSQEWTGFSYEQYF
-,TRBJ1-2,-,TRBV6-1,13,TGTGCCAGCACCGAAGACAGGCTCTATGGCTACACCTTC,CASTEDRLYGYTF
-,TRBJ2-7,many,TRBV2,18,TGTGCCAGCAGTGAAGCGCTTCCGGGCAGGGCGAGCTCCTACGAGCAGTACTTC,CASSEALPGRASSYEQYF
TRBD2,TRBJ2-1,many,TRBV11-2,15,TGTGCCAGCAGCTTAGGCCGGGGACTAAGTAATGAGCAGTTCTTC,CASSLGRGLSNEQFF
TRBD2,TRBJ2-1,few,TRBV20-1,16,TGCAGTGCTAGAGGGACCGGGACTAGCTTCTACAATGAGCAGTTCTTC,CSARGTGTSFYNEQFF
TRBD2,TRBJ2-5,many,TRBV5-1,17,TGCGCCAGCAGTATCGGCGTTGACGGACTAGCGTGGGAGACCCAGTACTTC,CASSIGVDGLAWETQYF
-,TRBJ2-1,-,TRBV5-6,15,TGTGCCAGCAGCCTGGTTGACTCCTCCTACAATGAGCAGTTCTTC,CASSLVDSSYNEQFF
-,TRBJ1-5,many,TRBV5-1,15,TGCGCCAGCAGCTTGGAGGCAGGGCGCAATCAGCCCCAGCATTTT,CASSLEAGRNQPQHF
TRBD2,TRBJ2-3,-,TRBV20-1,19,TGCAGTGCGACCGGGACTAGCGGGAGTGCAATCTGGAAAACAGATACGCAGTATTTT,CSATGTSGSAIWKTDTQYF
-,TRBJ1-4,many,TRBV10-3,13,TGTGCCATCAGTGACGGACTCGATGAAAAACTGTTTTTT,CAISDGLDEKLFF
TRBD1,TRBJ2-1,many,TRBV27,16,TGTGCCAGCAGTTTATCGGGACAGAGCTCCTACAATGAGCAGTTCTTC,CASSLSGQSSYNEQFF
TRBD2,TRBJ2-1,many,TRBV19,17,TGTGCCAGTAGTATTCAGGCGGGACTAGACATCTACAATGAGCAGTTCTTC,CASSIQAGLDIYNEQFF
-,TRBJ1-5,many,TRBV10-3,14,TGTGCCATCAGTGAGGCCAGGGACAATCAGCCCCAGCATTTT,CAISEARDNQPQHF
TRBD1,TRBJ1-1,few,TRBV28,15,TGTGCCAGCAAACCGGGACAGGGATGGGGAACTGAAGCTTTCTTT,CASKPGQGWGTEAFF
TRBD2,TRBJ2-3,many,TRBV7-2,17,TGTGCCAGCAGCTCCCGGGATAGCGGGAGTCTCTCAGATACGCAGTATTTT,CASSSRDSGSLSDTQYF
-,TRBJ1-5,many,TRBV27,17,TGTGCCAGCAGCCCTACCCTGGACGGCTATAGCAATCAGCCCCAGCATTTT,CASSPTLDGYSNQPQHF